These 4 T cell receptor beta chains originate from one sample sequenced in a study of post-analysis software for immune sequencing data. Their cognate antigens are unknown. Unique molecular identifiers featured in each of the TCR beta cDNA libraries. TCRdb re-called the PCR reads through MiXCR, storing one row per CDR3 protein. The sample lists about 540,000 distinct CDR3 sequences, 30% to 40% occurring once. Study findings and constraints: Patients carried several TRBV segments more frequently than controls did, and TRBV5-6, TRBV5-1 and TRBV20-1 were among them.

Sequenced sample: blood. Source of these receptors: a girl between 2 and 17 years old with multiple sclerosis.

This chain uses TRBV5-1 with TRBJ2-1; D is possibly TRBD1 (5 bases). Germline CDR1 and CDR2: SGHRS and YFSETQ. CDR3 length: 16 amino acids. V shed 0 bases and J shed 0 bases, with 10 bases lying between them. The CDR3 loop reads CASSLGSTVSYNEQFF. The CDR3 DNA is TGCGCCAGCAGCTTGGGATCGACAGTCTCCTACAATGAGCAGTTCTTC.

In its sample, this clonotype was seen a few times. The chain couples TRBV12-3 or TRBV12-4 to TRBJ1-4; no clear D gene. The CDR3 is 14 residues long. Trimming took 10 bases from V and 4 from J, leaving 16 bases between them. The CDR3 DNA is TGTGCCATAGCCTCCGGCACACGTAATGAAAAACTGTTTTTT. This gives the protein CAIASGTRNEKLFF.

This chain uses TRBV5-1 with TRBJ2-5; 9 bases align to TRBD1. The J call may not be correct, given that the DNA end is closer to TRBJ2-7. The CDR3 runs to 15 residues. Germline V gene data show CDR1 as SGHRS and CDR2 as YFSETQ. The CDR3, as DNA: TGCGCCAGCAGCCCAACGACCGGGACAGGGAACGAGCAGTACTTC. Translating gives CASSPTTGTGNEQYF.

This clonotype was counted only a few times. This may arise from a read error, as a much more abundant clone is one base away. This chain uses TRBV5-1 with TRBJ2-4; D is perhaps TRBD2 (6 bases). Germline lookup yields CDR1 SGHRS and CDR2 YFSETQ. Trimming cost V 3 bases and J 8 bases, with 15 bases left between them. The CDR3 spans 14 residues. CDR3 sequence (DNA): TGCGCCAGCAGCTGGGACTCGGGGGATGACATTCAGTACTTC. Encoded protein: CASSWDSGDDIQYF.